The present TCR beta chain was sequenced within a study of cytomegalovirus exposure and HLA in healthy donors. Study-level findings and limits: With further analysis later on, most CMV-associated TCR beta chains appeared HLA-restricted. In a later analysis, TCR association rates varied by HLA locus: DRB1 most, HLA-C fewest. Across all donors, roughly uniform sequencing depth was an assumption of the presence/absence analyses.

The PCR was carried out with 60 Vbeta primers and 13 Jbeta primers. Generated by immunoSEQ multiplex PCR, the TCRdb table keeps only in-frame clones and is missing some. The table lists over 75,000 clones, around 10% of them singletons, with 5% to 5.5% in the top ten. From germline, CDR1 is SGHVS and CDR2 FQNEAQ. V shed 3 bases and J shed 2 bases, with 17 bases lying between them. The CDR3 length is 18 residues. The table lists this clone with a few counts. Its antigen is still unknown. The receptor was derived from a middle-aged man in good health and CMV-seropositive. This rearrangement joins TRBV7-8 to TRBJ2-6; perhaps TRBD2 as D (6 bases). The material sequenced was PBMCs. The CDR3 is CASSFMGGGGPGANVLTF. Written as DNA, the CDR3 is TGTGCCAGCAGCTTCATGGGGGGAGGAGGGCCTGGGGCCAACGTCCTGACTTTC.